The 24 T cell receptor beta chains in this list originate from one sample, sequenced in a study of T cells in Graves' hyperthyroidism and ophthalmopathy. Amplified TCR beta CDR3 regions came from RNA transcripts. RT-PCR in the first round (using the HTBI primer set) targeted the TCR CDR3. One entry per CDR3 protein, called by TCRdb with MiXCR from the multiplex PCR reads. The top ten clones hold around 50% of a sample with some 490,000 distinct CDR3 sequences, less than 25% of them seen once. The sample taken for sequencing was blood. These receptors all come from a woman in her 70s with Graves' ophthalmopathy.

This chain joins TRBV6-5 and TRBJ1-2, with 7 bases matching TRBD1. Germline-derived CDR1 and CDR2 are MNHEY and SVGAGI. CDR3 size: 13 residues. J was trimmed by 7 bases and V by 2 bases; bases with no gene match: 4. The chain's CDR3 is CASSYVGTVGYTF. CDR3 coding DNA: TGTGCCAGCAGTTACGTGGGGACAGTTGGCTACACCTTC.

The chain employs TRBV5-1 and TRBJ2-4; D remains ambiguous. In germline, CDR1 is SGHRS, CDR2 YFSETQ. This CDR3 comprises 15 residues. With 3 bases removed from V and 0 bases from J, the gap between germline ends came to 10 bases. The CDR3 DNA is TGCGCCAGCAGCTCTGGACGGCTAGCCAAAAACATTCAGTACTTC. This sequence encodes CASSSGRLAKNIQYF.

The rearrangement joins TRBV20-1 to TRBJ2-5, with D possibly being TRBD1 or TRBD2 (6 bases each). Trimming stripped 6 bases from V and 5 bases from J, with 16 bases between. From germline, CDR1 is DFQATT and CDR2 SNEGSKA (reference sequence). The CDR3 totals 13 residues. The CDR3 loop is CSALRGGRETQYF. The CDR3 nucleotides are TGCAGTGCCCTCCGAGGGGGGCGGGAGACCCAGTACTTC.

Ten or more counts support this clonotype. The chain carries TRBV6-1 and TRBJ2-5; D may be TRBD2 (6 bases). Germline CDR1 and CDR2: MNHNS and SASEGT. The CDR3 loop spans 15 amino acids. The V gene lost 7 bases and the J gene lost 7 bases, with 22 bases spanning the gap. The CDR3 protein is CASTLALGGSGTQYF. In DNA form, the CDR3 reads TGTGCCAGCACCCTCGCTTTGGGAGGTAGTGGGACCCAGTACTTC.

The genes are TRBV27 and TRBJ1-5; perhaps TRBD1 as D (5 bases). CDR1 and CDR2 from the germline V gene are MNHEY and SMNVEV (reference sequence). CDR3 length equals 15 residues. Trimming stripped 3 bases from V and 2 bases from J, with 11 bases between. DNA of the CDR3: TGTGCCAGCAGTTTTTCGGGACGGCGCAATCAGCCCCAGCATTTT. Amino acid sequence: CASSFSGRRNQPQHF.

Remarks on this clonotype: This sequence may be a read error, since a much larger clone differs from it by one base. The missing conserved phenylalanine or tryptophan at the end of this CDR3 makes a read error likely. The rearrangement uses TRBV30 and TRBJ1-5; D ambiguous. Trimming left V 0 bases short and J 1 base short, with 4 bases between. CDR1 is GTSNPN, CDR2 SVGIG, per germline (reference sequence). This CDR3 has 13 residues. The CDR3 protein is CAWSVLSNQPQHS. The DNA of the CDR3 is TGTGCCTGGAGTGTACTAAGCAATCAGCCCCAGCATTCT.

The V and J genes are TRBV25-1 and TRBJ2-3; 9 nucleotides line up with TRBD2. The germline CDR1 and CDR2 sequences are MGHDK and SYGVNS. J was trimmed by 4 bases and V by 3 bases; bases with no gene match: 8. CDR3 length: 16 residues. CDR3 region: CASSDRSGGRADTQYF. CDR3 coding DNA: TGTGCCAGCAGTGATAGGAGCGGCGGGAGGGCAGATACGCAGTATTTT.

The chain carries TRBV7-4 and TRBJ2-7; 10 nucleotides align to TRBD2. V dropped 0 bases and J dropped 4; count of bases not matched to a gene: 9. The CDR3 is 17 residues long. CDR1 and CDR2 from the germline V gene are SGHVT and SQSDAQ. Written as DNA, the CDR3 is TGTGCCAGCAGCTTAGCCGGTCTAGCGGGAGAAATGTACGAGCAGTACTTC. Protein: CASSLAGLAGEMYEQYF. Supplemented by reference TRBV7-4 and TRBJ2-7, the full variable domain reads GAGVSQSPRYKVAKRGRDVALRCDSISGHVTLYWYRQTLGQGSEVLTYSQSDAQRDKSGRPSGRFSAERPERSVSTLKIQRTEQGDSAVYLCASSLAGLAGEMYEQYFGPGTRLTVT.

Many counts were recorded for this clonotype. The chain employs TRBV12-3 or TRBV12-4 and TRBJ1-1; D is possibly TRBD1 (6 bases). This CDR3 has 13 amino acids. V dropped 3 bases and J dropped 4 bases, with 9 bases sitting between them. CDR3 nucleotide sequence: TGTGCCAGCAGTTTCGGGGGGCTCACTGAAGCTTTCTTT. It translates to CASSFGGLTEAFF.

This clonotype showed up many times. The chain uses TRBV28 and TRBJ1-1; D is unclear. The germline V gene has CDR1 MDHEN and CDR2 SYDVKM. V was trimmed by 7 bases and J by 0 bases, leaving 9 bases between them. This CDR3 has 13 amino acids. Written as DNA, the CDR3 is TGTGCCAGCATGCCGGGAATGAACACTGAAGCTTTCTTT. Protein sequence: CASMPGMNTEAFF. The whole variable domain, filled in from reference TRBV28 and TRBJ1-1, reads DVKVTQSSRYLVKRTGEKVFLECVQDMDHENMFWYRQDPGLGLRLIYFSYDVKMKEKGDIPEGYSVSREKKERFSLILESASTNQTSMYLCASMPGMNTEAFFGQGTRLTVV.

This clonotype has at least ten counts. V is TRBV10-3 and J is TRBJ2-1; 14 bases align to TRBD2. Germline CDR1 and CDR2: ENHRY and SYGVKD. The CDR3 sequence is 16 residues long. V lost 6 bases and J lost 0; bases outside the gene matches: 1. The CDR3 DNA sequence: TGTGCCATCAGAGGGACTAGCGGGAGCTCCTACAATGAGCAGTTCTTC. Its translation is CAIRGTSGSSYNEQFF.

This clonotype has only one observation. The CDR3 sequence: CATEIGEFGNTIYF. Here the CDR3 DNA reads TGTGCCACCGAAATCGGGGAGTTTGGAAACACCATATATTTT. The chain employs TRBV10-3 and TRBJ1-3; D gene unclear. V lost 10 bases and J lost 3, with 16 bases in between. CDR1 and CDR2 (germline): ENHRY, SYGVKD. The CDR3 length is 14 residues.

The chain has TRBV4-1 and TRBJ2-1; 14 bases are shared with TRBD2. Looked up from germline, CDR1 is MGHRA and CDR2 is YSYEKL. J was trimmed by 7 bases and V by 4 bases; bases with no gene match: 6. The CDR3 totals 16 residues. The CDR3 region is CASSRTTSGRGNEQFF. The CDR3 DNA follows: TGCGCCAGCAGCCGAACGACTAGCGGGAGGGGAAATGAGCAGTTCTTC.

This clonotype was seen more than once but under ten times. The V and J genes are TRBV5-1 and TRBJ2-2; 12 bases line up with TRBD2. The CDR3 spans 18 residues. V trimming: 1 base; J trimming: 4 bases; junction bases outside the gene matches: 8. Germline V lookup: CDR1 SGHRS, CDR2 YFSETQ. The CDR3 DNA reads TGCGCCAGCAGCTTGACGGGACTAGCGGGCCCTGTCACCGGGGAGCTGTTTTTT. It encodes CASSLTGLAGPVTGELFF.

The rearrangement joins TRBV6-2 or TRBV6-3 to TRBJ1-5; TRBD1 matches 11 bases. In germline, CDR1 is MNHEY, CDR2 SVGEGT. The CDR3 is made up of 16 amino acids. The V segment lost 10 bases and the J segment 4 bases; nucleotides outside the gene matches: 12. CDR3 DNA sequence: TGTGCCATCCCCACGGACAGGGGGCAGGTAAATCAGCCCCAGCATTTT. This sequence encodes CAIPTDRGQVNQPQHF.

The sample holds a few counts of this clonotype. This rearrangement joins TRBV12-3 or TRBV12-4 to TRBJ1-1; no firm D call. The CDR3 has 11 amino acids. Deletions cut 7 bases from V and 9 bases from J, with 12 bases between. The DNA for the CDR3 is TGTGCCAGCACTACCGGGTCCCAAGCTTTCTTT. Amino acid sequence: CASTTGSQAFF.

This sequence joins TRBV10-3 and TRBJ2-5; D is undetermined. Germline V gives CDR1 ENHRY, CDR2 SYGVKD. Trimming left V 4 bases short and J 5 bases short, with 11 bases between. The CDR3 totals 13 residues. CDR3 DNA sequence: TGTGCCATCAGTGGCGGCCACACGGAGACCCAGTACTTC. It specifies CAISGGHTETQYF.

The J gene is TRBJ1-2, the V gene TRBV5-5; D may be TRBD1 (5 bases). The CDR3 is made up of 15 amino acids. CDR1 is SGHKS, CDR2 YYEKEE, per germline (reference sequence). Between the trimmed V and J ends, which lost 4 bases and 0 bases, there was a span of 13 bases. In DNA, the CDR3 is TGTGCCAGCAGCCCTGGCGGGGCCACTAACTATGGCTACACCTTC. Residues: CASSPGGATNYGYTF.

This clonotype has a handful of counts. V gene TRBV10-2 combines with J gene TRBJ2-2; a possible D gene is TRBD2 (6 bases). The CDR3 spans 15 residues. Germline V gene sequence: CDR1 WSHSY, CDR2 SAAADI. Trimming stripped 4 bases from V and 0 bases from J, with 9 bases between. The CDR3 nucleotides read TGCGCCAGCAGTGGACTAGACGCGAACACCGGGGAGCTGTTTTTT. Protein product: CASSGLDANTGELFF.

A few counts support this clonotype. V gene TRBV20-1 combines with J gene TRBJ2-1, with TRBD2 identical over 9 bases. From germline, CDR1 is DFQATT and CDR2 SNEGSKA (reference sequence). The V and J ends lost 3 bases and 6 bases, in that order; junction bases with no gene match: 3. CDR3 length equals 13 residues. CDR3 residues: CSASSSGVNEQFF. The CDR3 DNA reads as TGCAGTGCTAGTTCTAGCGGGGTCAATGAGCAGTTCTTC.

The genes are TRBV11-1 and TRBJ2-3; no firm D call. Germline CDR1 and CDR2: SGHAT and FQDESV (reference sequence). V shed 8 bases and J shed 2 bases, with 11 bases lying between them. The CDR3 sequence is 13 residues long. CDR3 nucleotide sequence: TGTGCCAGCGGTTTTTGGTTCACAGATACGCAGTATTTT. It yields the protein CASGFWFTDTQYF.

CDR3 amino acids: CASSIARTSGSYNEQFF. The CDR3 DNA reads TGTGCCAGTAGTATAGCGAGGACTAGCGGGTCCTACAATGAGCAGTTCTTC. This chain links TRBV19 with TRBJ2-1, with 11 bases lining up with TRBD2. J gave up 1 base and V 1 base, and 3 bases lay outside the gene matches. Looked up from germline, CDR1 is LNHDA and CDR2 is SQIVND (reference sequence). This CDR3 region has 17 residues.

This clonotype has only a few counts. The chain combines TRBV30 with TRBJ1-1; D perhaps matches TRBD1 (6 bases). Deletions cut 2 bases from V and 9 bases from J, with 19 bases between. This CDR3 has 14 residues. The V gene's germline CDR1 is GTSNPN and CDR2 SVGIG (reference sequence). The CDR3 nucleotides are TGTGCCTGGAGTAGAGGGGGAAGTGTCTTACAAGCTTTCTTT. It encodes CAWSRGGSVLQAFF.

Here the CDR3 DNA reads TGTGCCAGCACGATTGGGCTAGCGGGGGCCCCCGCCTACAATGAGCAGTTCTTC. Translating gives CASTIGLAGAPAYNEQFF. V is TRBV6-4 and J is TRBJ2-1; 10 bases agree with TRBD2. The ends lost 7 bases at V and 2 bases at J; junction bases unmatched: 14. Germline V gives CDR1 MRHNA, CDR2 SNTAGT. The CDR3 runs to 18 residues.